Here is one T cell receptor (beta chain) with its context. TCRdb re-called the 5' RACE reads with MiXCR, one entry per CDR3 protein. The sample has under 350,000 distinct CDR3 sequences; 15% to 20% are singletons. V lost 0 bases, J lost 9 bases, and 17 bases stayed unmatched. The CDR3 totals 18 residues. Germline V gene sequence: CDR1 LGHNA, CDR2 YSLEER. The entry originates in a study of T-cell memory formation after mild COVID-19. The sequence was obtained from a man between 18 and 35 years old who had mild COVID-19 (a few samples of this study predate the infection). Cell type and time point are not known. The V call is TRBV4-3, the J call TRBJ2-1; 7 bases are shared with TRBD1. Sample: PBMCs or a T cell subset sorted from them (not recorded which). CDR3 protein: CASSQDGRQGLAGGEQFF. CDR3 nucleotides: TGCGCCAGCAGCCAAGACGGACGACAGGGTCTGGCCGGTGGTGAGCAGTTCTTC.